This TCR beta chain was sequenced for a study of regulatory T cells in long-lasting Graves disease. Study-wide results and limits: A reduction in accuracy may have resulted from the small sample size. Patients whose Graves' disease persisted exhibited lower TCR diversity than those newly diagnosed. Favored gene segments in persistent disease were TRBV28, TRBJ1-2 and TRBJ2-5.

This CDR3 is 11 amino acids long. Trimming took 8 bases from V and 4 from J, leaving 8 bases between them. From germline, CDR1 is MDHEN and CDR2 SYDVKM. Time point here: persistent/refractory GD, antithyroid drugs over 5 years with positive TRAb. RNA from PBMCs was the source of the TCR library. Construction of the TCR beta libraries employed iRepertoire HTBI primers in conjunction with Arm-PCR of CDR3 regions. TCRdb analysed the multiplex PCR reads with MiXCR anew, one entry per CDR3 protein. The sample contains roughly 500,000 distinct CDR3 sequences, 20% to 25% of which appear only once. This clonotype was observed many times. Antigen specificity is unknown.

The specimen was peripheral blood mononuclear cells (PBMCs), collected when the disease was refractory, from a patient treated with antithyroid drugs. The receptor comes from a female donor with Graves disease. The genes are TRBV28 and TRBJ2-5; D assignment may be TRBD1 or TRBD2 (5 bases each). Here the CDR3 DNA reads TGTGCCAGCCGGGACCTAGAGACCCAGTACTTC. It encodes CASRDLETQYF.